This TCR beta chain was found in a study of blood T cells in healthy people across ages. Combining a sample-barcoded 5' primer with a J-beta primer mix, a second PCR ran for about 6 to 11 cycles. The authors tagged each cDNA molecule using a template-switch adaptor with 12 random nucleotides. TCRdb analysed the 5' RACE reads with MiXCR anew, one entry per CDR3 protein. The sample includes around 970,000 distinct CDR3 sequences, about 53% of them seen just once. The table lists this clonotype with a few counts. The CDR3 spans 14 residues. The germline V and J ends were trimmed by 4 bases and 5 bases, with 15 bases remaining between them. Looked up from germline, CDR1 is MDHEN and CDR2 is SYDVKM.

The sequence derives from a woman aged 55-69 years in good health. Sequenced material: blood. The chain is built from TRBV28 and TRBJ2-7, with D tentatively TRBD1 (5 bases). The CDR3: CASSSAGHIDEQYF. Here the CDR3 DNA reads TGTGCCAGCAGTTCCGCCGGACACATCGACGAGCAGTACTTC.